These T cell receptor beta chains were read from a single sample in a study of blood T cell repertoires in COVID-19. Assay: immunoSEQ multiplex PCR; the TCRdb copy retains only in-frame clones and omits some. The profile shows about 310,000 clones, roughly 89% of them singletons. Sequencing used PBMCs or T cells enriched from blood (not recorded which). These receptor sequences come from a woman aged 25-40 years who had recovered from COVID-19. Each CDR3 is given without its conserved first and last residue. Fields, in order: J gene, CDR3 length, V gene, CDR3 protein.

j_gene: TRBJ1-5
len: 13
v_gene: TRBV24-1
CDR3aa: ATSDPGTENQPQH

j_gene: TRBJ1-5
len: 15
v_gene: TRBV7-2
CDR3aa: ASSLGGGGDSNQPQH

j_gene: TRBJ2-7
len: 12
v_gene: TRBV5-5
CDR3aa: ASSLGRGPYEQY

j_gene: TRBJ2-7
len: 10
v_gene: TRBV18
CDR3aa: ASSRTGDEQY

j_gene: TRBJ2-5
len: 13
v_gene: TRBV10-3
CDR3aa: AITKDRDGQETQY

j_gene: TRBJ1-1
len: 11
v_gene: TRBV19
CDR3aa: ASSSDRVTEAF

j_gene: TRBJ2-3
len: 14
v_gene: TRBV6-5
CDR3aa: ASSYSPGQGIDTQY

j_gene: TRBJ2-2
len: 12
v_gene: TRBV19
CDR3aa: ASIGTGESGELF

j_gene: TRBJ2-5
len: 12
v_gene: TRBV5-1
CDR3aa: ASSPWDSQETQY

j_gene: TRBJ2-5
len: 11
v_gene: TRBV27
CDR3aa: ASIQGREETQY

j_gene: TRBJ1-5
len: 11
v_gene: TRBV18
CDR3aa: ASSPTENQPQH

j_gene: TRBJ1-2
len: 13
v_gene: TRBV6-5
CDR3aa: ASRPRQGANYGYT

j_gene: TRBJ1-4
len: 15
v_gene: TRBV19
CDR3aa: ASSIPLRGSANEKLF

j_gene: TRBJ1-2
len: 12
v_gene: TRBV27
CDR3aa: ASSSLNRRGSYT

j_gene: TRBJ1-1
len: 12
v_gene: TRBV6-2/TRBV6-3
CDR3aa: ASSYAGGPTEAF

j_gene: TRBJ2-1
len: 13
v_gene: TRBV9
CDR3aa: ASSGGDSRNNEQF

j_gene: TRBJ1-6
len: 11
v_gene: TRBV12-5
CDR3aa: ASGSRVYSPLH

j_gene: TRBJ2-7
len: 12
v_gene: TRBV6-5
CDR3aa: ASSYEASGTEQY

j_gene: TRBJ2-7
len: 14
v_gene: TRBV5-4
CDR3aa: ASSPFVRGLLYEQY

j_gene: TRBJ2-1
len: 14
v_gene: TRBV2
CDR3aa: ASSKNRDPSYNEQF

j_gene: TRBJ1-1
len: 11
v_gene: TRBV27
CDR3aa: ASSFGRGTEAF

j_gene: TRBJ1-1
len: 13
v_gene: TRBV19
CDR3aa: ASSPGSWVNTEAF

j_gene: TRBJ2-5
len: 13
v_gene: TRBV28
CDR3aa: ASSPSGTSRETQY

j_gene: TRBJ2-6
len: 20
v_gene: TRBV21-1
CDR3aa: ASSKNPAGGILDFSGANVLT

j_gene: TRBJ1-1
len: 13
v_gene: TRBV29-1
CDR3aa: SVSRTGNLNTEAF

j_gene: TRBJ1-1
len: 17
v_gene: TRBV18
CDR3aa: ASSPYGPSTSGLATEAF

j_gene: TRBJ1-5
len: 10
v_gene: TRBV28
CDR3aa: ASTQDYQPQH

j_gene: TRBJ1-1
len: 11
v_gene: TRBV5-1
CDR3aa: ASSLKRDTEAF

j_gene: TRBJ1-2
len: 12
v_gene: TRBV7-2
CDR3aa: ASSQYKLGAGYT

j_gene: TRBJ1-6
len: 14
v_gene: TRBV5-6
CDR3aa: ASSLFRRQTNSPLH

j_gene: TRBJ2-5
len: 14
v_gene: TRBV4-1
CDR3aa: ASSQEAGRTKRPSN

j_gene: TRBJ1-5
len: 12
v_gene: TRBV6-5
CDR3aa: ASSYGGAGQPQH

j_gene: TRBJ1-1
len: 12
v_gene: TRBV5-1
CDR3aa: ASSRDSLNTEAF

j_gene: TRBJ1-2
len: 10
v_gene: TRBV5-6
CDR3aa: ASSLDGDGYT

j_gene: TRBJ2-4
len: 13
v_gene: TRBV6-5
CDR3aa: ASIGLAGAKNIQY

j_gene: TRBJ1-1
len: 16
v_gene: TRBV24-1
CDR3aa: ATSRALGVCTGRSEAF

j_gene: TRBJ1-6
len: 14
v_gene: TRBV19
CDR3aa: ASSPRTLGGNSPLH

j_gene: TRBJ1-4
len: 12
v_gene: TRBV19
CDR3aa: ASGTAATNEKLF

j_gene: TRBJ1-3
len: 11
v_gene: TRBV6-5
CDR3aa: ASRDRAGNTIY

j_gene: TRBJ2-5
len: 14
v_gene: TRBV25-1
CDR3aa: ASSELVAGPVETQY

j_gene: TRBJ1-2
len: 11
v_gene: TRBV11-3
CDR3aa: ASSLRGGRGYT

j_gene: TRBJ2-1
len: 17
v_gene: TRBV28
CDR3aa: ASSPWVRASGSSYNEQF

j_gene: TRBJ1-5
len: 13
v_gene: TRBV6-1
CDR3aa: ASSERTGDNQPQH

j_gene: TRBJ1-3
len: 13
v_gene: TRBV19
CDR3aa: ATLPGRDSGNTIY

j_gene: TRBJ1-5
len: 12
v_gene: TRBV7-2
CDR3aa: AQQMGTDNQPQH